The clone carrying this TCR beta chain was recorded many times. Trimming stripped 2 bases from V and 1 base from J, with 9 bases between. The germline gives CDR1 SGHRS, CDR2 YFSETQ. CDR3 length: 14 amino acids. This sample stems from a study of identical twins. MiXCR was run by TCRdb on the 5' RACE reads, yielding one entry per CDR3 protein. Of hundreds of thousands of distinct CDR3 sequences listed, approximately 7% are singletons. These data are also associated with another study on yellow fever vaccine responses in identical twins.

This TCR was recovered from a woman between 18 and 30 years old in good health. The sample comprised memory (CD45RO+) T cells sorted from blood. V and J are TRBV5-1 and TRBJ2-5, with a tentative D call TRBD2 (6 bases). This CDR3 is CASSFTSPQETQYF. DNA of the CDR3: TGCGCCAGCAGCTTCACTAGCCCCCAAGAGACCCAGTACTTC.